This T cell receptor beta chain came from a study of blood T cell repertoires in COVID-19. Across the whole study: COVID-19 samples, acute and convalescent, were from the United States, Italy and Spain. PBMCs, B-cell-depleted T cells, or T cells were the source of the cDNA or gDNA that made up the material.

Original handling: Estimation of nucleated cell counts was performed using reference gene primer amplification. Some clones are missing from TCRdb's copy, which holds only in-frame ones; the method was immunoSEQ multiplex PCR. That table supplies the V and J calls and clone size; D and trimming were determined from the DNA. The sample lists under 200,000 clones, about 80% occurring once. With 8 bases removed from V and 2 bases from J, the gap between germline ends came to 15 bases. This CDR3 region has 15 residues. Looked up from germline, CDR1 is MDHEN and CDR2 is SYDVKM. The clonotype comes from a man aged 25 to 40 with active or convalescent COVID-19. The specimen was peripheral blood. The gene calls are TRBV28 and TRBJ1-4; unclear D gene. In DNA, the CDR3 is TGTGCCAGCCGAATAAGACTGCAGACTAATGAAAAACTGTTTTTT. Translated: CASRIRLQTNEKLFF.